Below are 19 T cell receptor beta chains sequenced from a single sample in a study of monozygotic twins with inflammatory bowel disease. TCRdb reprocessed the 5' RACE reads, keeping one entry per CDR3 protein, no DNA. The repertoire shows 70,000 to 95,000 distinct CDR3 sequences; the top ten hold approximately 7%. Sample: blood. These TCRs come from a human donor with ulcerative colitis or Crohn's disease, or a healthy co-twin of an affected twin (not recorded which).

The rearrangement links TRBV5-1 to TRBJ2-1; with no DNA, the TCRdb D assignment of TRBD2 cannot be verified. Germline V gene lookup returns CDR1 SGHRS and CDR2 YFSETQ. CDR3 length equals 16 residues. CDR3 loop: CASSLARRGDYNEQFF.

Here the CDR3 reads CATSRESGPSNYGYTF. V and J are TRBV15 and TRBJ1-2. CDR1 is LNHNV, CDR2 YYDKDF, per germline (reference sequence). This CDR3 has 16 amino acids.

This chain links TRBV20-1 with TRBJ2-7; TCRdb's D call, TRBD1, is unchecked because there is no DNA. CDR3 size: 14 residues. Germline V gene lookup returns CDR1 DFQATT and CDR2 SNEGSKA (reference sequence). The CDR3 is CSAETGTGLYEQYF.

The rearrangement uses TRBV6-1 and TRBJ1-1. CDR3 length: 14 amino acids. In germline, CDR1 is MNHNS, CDR2 SASEGT. Here the CDR3 reads CASSDRSMNTEAFF.

The chain uses TRBV19 and TRBJ2-3; TCRdb's assignment of TRBD1 cannot be checked, as there is no DNA. This CDR3 region has 16 residues. CDR1 and CDR2 (germline): LNHDA, SQIVND (reference sequence). CDR3 residues: CASSIRVPENADTQYF.

This chain uses TRBV4-1 with TRBJ2-5; the D call from TCRdb, TRBD1, cannot be confirmed without DNA. This CDR3 comprises 13 residues. Germline CDR1 is MGHRA and CDR2 is YSYEKL. The CDR3 region is CASSQDRVETQYF.

The J gene is TRBJ2-7, the V gene TRBV7-2. This CDR3 is 12 amino acids long. Germline V CDR1 and CDR2: SGHTA, FQGNSA. CDR3 protein: CASSPTDYEQYF.

The V and J genes are TRBV7-9 and TRBJ2-3. This CDR3 contains 13 residues. Germline assignment: CDR1 SEHNR and CDR2 FQNEAQ (reference sequence). CDR3 protein: CASSRYSTDTQYF.

This chain uses TRBV5-1 with TRBJ2-5. The CDR3 totals 13 residues. The V gene's germline CDR1 is SGHRS and CDR2 YFSETQ. The CDR3 sequence is CASTWTPQETQYF.

This rearrangement joins TRBV14 to TRBJ2-6. The germline V gene encodes CDR1 SGHDN and CDR2 FVKESK. The length of the CDR3 is 16 residues. The CDR3: CASSHDRWSGANVLTF.

The J gene is TRBJ2-3, the V gene TRBV7-2; TCRdb lists TRBD1, though no DNA is available to test this call. The germline CDR1 and CDR2 sequences are SGHTA and FQGNSA. This CDR3 contains 17 residues. CDR3 loop: CASSLSSSGGSTDTQYF.

The chain has TRBV6-1 and TRBJ1-1; TCRdb returns TRBD1, unconfirmable since there is no DNA. Germline V CDR1 and CDR2: MNHNS, SASEGT. The CDR3 runs to 14 residues. CDR3: CASSRDGVNTEAFF.

This sequence joins TRBV5-5 and TRBJ1-3; the D call from TCRdb, TRBD1, cannot be confirmed without DNA. CDR3 length equals 16 residues. Per germline, CDR1 SGHKS and CDR2 YYEKEE (reference sequence). The CDR3 loop is CASSLGPGEQGNTIYF.

The rearrangement links TRBV9 to TRBJ2-7; TCRdb returns TRBD2, unconfirmable since there is no DNA. Germline CDR1 and CDR2: SGDLS and YYNGEE. The CDR3 sequence is 15 residues long. The CDR3 is CASSGTSGDAYEQYF. The variable domain in full, completed from reference TRBV9 and TRBJ2-7, reads DSGVTQTPKHLITATGQRVTLRCSPRSGDLSVYWYQQSLDQGLQFLIQYYNGEERAKGNILERFSAQQFPDLHSELNLSSLELGDSALYFCASSGTSGDAYEQYFGPGTRLTVT.

The V call is TRBV10-2, the J call TRBJ1-1; the TRBD1 assignment by TCRdb is unverifiable without DNA. The germline V gene encodes CDR1 WSHSY and CDR2 SAAADI. CDR3 length: 17 amino acids. The CDR3 loop reads CASSAPLGQGEGTEAFF.

The V call is TRBV5-5, the J call TRBJ1-1. CDR3 length: 11 residues. Germline V gene lookup returns CDR1 SGHKS and CDR2 YYEKEE (reference sequence). This chain's CDR3 is CASSGKVEAFF.

This chain uses TRBV20-1 with TRBJ1-1; TCRdb calls TRBD1, which cannot be checked without DNA. The CDR3 consists of 14 residues. Germline values: CDR1 DFQATT, CDR2 SNEGSKA (reference sequence). CDR3: CSALGGAGGTEAFF.

The chain has TRBV12-3 or TRBV12-4 and TRBJ2-1; TCRdb selects TRBD1, and the lack of DNA leaves this call unchecked. CDR3 length: 14 residues. The CDR3 spells CASSLGRGHNEQFF.

The genes are TRBV5-5 and TRBJ1-2; the TRBD1 assignment by TCRdb is unverifiable without DNA. The CDR3 consists of 17 residues. The germline V gene has CDR1 SGHKS and CDR2 YYEKEE (reference sequence). CDR3 amino acids: CASSYGGREAYSYGYTF.